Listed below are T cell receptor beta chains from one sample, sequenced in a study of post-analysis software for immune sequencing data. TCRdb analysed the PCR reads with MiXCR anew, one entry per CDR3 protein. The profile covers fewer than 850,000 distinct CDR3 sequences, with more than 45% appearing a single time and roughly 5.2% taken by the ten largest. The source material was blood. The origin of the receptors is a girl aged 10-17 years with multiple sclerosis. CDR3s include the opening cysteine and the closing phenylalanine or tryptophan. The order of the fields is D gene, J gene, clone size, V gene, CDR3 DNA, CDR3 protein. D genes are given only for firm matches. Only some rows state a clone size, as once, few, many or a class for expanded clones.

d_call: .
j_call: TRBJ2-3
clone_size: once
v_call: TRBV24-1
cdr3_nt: TGTGCCACCAGTGGGGGCAGGGGCCCAGATACGCAGTATTTT
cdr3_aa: CATSGGRGPDTQYF

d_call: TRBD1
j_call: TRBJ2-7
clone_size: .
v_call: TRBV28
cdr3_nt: TGTGCCAGCAGTCCGAACTCCGGCCTACACGGGACAGGCCCCTACGAGCAGTACTTC
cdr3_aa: CASSPNSGLHGTGPYEQYF

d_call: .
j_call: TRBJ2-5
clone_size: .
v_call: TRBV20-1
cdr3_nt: TGCAGTGCTAGACGTCCCGGCAGCCGAAGAGAGACCCAGTACTTC
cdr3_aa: CSARRPGSRRETQYF

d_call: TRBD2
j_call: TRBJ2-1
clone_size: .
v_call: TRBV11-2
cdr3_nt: TGTGCCAGCAGCTTCCGGGGACTAGCGGGAGTCGAGCAAGAGACCCAGTTCTTC
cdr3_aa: CASSFRGLAGVEQETQFF

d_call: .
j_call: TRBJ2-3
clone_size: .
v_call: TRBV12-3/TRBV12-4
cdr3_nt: TGTGCCGGCAGTTTGTTGGGAACCCGGGTGGCGGATACGCAGTATTTT
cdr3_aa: CAGSLLGTRVADTQYF

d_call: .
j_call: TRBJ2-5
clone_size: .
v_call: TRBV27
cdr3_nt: TGTGCCAGCAGTTCCACCGGGACCCAGTACTTC
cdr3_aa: CASSSTGTQYF

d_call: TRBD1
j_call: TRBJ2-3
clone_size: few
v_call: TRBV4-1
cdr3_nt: TGCGCCAGCAGCCAAGGGACAGGGATTCCAGATACGCAGTATTTT
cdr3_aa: CASSQGTGIPDTQYF

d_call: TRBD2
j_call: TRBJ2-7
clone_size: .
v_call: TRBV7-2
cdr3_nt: TGTGCCAGCGCCGGGGGGGGGACCTACAATGAGCAGTACTTC
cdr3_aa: CASAGGGTYNEQYF

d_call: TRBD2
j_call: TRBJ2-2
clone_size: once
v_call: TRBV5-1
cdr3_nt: TGCGCCAGCAGCTTGGTTCTGACTAGCGGGCGGCAAGAGCTGTTTTTT
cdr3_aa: CASSLVLTSGRQELFF

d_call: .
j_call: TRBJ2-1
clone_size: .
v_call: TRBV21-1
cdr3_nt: TGTGCCAGCAGCCATTCGCCGGGACAGGGGGCGTTCGGGGAGCAGTTCTTC
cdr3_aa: CASSHSPGQGAFGEQFF

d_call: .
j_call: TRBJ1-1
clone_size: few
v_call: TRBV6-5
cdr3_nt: TGTGCCAGCAGTACCGGGGGGGTTGAAGCTTTCTTT
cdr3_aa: CASSTGGVEAFF

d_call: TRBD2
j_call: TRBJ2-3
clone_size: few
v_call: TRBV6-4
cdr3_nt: TGTGCCAGCAGTCCTTCTAGCGGGAGTGCAGATACGCAGTATTTT
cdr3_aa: CASSPSSGSADTQYF

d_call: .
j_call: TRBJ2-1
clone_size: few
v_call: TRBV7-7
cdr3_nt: TGTGCTAGCAGCTTATTGGGGCTGGGAGACGAGCAGTTCTTC
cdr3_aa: CASSLLGLGDEQFF

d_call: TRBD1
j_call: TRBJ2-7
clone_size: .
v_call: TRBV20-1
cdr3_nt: TGCAGTGCTAGAGTTGGATTGGGGACAGGGTGCGACGAGCAGTACTTC
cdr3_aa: CSARVGLGTGCDEQYF

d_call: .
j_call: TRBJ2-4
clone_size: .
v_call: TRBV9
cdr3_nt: TGTGCCAGCAGCGTAGAGGGGGGAAACATTCAGTACTTC
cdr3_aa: CASSVEGGNIQYF

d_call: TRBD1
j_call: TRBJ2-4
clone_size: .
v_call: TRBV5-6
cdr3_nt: TGTGCCAGCAGCTGGACAGGGGCCGGGAAAGCCAAAAACATTCAGTACTTC
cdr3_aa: CASSWTGAGKAKNIQYF

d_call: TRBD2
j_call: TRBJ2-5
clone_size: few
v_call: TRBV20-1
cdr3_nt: TGCAGTGCTAGAAGTAGTCGAATAGGGGAGGGAGAGACCCAGTACTTC
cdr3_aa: CSARSSRIGEGETQYF

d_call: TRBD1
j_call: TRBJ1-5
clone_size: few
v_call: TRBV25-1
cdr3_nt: TGTGCCAGCAGTGAAAAGGAGAGGACAGGTAATCAGCCCCAGCATTTT
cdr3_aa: CASSEKERTGNQPQHF

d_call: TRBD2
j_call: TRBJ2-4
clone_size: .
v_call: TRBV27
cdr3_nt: TGTGCCAGCAGTTTATTTATAGCTAGCGGGCGGTTGTACTTC
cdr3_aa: CASSLFIASGRLYF

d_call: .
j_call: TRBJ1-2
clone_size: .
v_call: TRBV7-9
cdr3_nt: TGTGCCAGCAGCTTAGACAGCAACCCCTATGGCTACACCTTC
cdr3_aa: CASSLDSNPYGYTF

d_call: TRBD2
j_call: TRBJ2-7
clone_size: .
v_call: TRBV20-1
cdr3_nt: TGCAGTGCTAGCGCCGGGACTAGCGGTGTGACCTACGAGCAGTACTTC
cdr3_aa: CSASAGTSGVTYEQYF

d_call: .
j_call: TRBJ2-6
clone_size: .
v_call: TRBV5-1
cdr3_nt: TGCGCCAGCAGCTTCACGGACTCCGCCCGAGGGGCCAACGTCCTGACTTTC
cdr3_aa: CASSFTDSARGANVLTF

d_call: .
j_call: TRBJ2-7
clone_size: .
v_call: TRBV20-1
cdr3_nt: TGCAGTGCTAGGCCCGTCCGGAACAAGCAGTACTTC
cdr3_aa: CSARPVRNKQYF

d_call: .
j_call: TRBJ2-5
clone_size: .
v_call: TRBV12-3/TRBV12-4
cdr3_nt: TGTGCCAGCAGTCGATACTCCGGGGCCGACAGGGAGACCCAGTACTTC
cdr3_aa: CASSRYSGADRETQYF

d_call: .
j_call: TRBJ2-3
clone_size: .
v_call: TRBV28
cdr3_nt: TGTGCCAGCAGTTTAGGTCAGGGGAATGCAAGGACGCAGTATTTT
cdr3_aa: CASSLGQGNARTQYF

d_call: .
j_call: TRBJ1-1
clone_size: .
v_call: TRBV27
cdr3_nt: TGTGCCAGCAGTTTATCGACGACAGCCGCTGAAGCTTTCTTT
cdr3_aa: CASSLSTTAAEAFF

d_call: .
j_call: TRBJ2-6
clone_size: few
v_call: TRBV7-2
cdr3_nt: TGTGCCAGCAGCTTAGTATCAGGGTCTGGGGCCAACGTCCTGACTTTC
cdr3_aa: CASSLVSGSGANVLTF

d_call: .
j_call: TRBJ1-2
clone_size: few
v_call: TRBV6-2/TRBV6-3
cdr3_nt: TGTGCCAGCAGTTACCTGGGGGCGAACTATGGCTACACCTTC
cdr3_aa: CASSYLGANYGYTF

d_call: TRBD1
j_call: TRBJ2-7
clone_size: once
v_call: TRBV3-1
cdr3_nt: TGTGCCAGCAGCCGCAGGACAGGGAGCTACGAGCAGTACTTC
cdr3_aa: CASSRRTGSYEQYF

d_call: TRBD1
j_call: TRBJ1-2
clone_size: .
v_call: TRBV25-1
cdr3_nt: TGTGCCAGCAGTGCACCGGGACAGAACTATGGCTACACCTTC
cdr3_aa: CASSAPGQNYGYTF

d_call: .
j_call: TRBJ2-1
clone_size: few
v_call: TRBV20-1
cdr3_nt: TGCAGTGCTCCTGAAGGGCATAGCTCCTACAATGAGCAGTTCTTC
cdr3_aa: CSAPEGHSSYNEQFF

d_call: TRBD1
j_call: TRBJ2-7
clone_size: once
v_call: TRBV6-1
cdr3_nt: TGTGCCAGCAGGAGCGACAGGGGTAGGGGGGTCGAGCAGTACTTC
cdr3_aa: CASRSDRGRGVEQYF

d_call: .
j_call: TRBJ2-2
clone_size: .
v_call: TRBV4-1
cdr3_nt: TGCGCCAGCAGCCAAGTCAGGGGATCGGGGACCGGGGAGCTGTTTTTT
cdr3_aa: CASSQVRGSGTGELFF

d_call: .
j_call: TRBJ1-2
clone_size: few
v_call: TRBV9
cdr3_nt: TGTGCCAGCAGCGTAGCGGGGATGGGTGGCTACACCTTC
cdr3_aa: CASSVAGMGGYTF

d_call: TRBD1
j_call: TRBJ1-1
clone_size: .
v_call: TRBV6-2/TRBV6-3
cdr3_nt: TGTGCCAGCAGTTACCCTACACAGACAGGGCGCCCTGAAGCTTTCTTT
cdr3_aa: CASSYPTQTGRPEAFF

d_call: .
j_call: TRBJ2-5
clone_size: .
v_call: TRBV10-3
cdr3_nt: TGTGCCATCAGTGACTTAAGCGGACAGACCCAAGAGACCCAGTACTTC
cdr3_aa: CAISDLSGQTQETQYF

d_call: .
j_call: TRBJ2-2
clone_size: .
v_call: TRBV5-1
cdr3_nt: TGCGCCAGCAGCTTGTATTCGGGGAACGGGGAGCTGTTTTTT
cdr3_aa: CASSLYSGNGELFF

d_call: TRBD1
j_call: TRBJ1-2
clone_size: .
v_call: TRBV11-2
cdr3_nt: TGTGCCAGCAGCTACGGGACAGGGCGAGTATATGGCTACACCTTC
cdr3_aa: CASSYGTGRVYGYTF

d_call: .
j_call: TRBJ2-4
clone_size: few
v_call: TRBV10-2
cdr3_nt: TGCGCCAGCTGCCTTGGGGGGGCCAAAAACATTCAGTACTTC
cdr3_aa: CASCLGGAKNIQYF

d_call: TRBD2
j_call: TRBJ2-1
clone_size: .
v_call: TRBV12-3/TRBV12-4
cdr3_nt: TGTGCCACCCTCCCCGGGGGACTAGAGTCAGACAATGAGCAGTTCTTC
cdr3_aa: CATLPGGLESDNEQFF

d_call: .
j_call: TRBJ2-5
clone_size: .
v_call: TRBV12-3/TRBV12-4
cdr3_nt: TGTGCCAGCAGTTTAGGGACCCAGGAGGAAGAGACCCAGTACTTC
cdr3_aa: CASSLGTQEEETQYF

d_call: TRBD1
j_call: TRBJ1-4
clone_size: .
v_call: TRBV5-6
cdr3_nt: TGTGCCAGCAGCTTGGAGCCAGGGGGAGTTGGCGAAAAACTGTTTTTT
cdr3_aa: CASSLEPGGVGEKLFF

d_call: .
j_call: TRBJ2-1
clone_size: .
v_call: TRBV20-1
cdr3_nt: TGCAGTACTCCTGCCGCGGCGGGATACAATGAGCAGTTCTTC
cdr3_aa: CSTPAAAGYNEQFF

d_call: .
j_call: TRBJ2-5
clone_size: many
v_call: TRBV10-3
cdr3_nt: TGTGCCATCAGTGGTGGAGCTTGGGAGACCCAGTACTTC
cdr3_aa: CAISGGAWETQYF

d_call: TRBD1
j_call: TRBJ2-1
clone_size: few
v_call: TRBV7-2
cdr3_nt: TGTGCCAGCAGCCCCAGGGGGACAGGGGTAAGGAATGAGCAGTTCTTC
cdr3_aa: CASSPRGTGVRNEQFF

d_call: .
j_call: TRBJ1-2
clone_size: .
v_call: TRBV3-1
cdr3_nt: TGTGCCAGCAGCCAAGAGGGCCGACTCTATGGCTACACCTTC
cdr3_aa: CASSQEGRLYGYTF

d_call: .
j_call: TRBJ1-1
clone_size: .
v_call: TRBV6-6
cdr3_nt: TGTGCCAGCAGTTACATGGCAGGGAGGCGGAACACTGAAGCTTTCTTT
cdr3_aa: CASSYMAGRRNTEAFF

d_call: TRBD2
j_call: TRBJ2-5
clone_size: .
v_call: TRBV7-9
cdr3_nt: TGTGCCAGCAGCCCCTCTAGCGGCAACCAAGAGACCCAGTACTTC
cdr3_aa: CASSPSSGNQETQYF

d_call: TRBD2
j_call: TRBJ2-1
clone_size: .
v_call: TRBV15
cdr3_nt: TGTGCCACCAGCAGAGCTAGCGGGAGTTACAATGAGCAGTTCTTC
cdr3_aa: CATSRASGSYNEQFF

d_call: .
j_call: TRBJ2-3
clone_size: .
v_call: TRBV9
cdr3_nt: TGTGCCAGCAGCAGGAAGGATACCACAGATGCGCAGTATTTT
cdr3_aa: CASSRKDTTDAQYF

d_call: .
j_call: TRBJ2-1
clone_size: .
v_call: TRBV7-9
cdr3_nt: TGTGCCAGCAGCTTTGCGGGTTGGTATGAGCAGTTCTTC
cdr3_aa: CASSFAGWYEQFF

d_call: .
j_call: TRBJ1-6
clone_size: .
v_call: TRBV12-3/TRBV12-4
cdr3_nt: TGTGCCAGCAGTTTACTCCAAGGTGGATCACCCCTCCACTTT
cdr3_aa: CASSLLQGGSPLHF

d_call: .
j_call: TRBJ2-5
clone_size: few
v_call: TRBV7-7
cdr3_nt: TGTGCTAGCAGTAGGGATAGCGGCCCCAGGGAGACCCAGTACTTC
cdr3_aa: CASSRDSGPRETQYF

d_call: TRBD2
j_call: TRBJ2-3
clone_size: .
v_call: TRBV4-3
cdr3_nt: TGCGCCAGCAGCCAATCGGGTATAGCGGGAGTTGTGGATACGCAGTATTTT
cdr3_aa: CASSQSGIAGVVDTQYF

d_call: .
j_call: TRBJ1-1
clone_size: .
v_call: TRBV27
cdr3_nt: TGTGCCAGCAGTACAACAGCATCGAACACTGAAGCTTTCTTT
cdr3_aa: CASSTTASNTEAFF